What follows are 4 T cell receptor beta chains derived from one specimen sequenced in a study of blood T cell repertoires in COVID-19. The protocol was immunoSEQ multiplex PCR, while the TCRdb copy is restricted to in-frame clones and leaves out a portion. The sample records about 320,000 clones, 90% to 95% being singletons. Sequences were obtained from PBMCs or T cells enriched from blood (not recorded which). Receptors were obtained from a woman in her thirties who had been exposed to COVID-19.

The chain has TRBV23-1 and TRBJ1-1, with D uncertain. TRBV23-1 is known as an ORF, though its function is uncertain. With 9 bases removed from V and 6 bases from J, the gap between germline ends came to 14 bases. The CDR3 totals 12 residues. The CDR3 region has the DNA TGCGCCAGTCTAGCCCGCCTCGCTGAAGCTTTCTTT. Translation gives CASLARLAEAFF.

CDR3 nucleotide sequence: TGCGCCAGCAGCTTAAGGGACAATGATTCACCCCTCCACTTT. Amino acids: CASSLRDNDSPLHF. V and J are TRBV5-1 and TRBJ1-6, with a weak D call TRBD1 (6 bases). CDR1 is SGHRS, CDR2 YFSETQ, per germline. Deletions cut 2 bases from V and 8 bases from J, with 11 bases between. The CDR3 covers 14 residues.

This chain joins TRBV30 and TRBJ2-3, with a possible D match to TRBD2 (6 bases). CDR3 size: 13 residues. Trimming removed 1 base from V and 4 bases from J, with 9 bases in between. Germline CDR1 GTSNPN, CDR2 SVGIG (reference sequence). In DNA form, the CDR3 reads TGTGCCTGGAGTGGGGGGGTCGCAGATACGCAGTATTTT. This gives the protein CAWSGGVADTQYF.

This chain links TRBV6-5 with TRBJ2-3; D is ambiguous. The length of the CDR3 is 15 residues. Germline CDR1 MNHEY, CDR2 SVGAGI. The germline V and J ends were trimmed by 6 bases and 0 bases, with 13 bases remaining between them. In DNA form, the CDR3 reads TGTGCCAGCAGGAATAGCTTGGCTAGCACAGATACGCAGTATTTT. It is translated as CASRNSLASTDTQYF.